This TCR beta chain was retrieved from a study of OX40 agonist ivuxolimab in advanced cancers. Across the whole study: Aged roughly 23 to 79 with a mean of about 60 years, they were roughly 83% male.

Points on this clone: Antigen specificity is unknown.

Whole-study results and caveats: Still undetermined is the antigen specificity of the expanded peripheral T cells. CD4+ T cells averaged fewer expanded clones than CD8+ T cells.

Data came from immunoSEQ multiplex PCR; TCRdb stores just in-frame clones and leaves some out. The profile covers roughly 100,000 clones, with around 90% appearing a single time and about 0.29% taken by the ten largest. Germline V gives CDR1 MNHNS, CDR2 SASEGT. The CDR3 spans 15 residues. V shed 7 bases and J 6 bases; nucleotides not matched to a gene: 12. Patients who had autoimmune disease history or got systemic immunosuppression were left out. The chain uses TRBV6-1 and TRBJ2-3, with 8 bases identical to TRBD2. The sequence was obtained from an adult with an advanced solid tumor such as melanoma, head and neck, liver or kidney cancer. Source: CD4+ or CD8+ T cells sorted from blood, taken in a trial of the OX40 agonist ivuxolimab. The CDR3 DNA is TGTGCCAGCAAGGGGAACGGGGGGGCCAGGGATACGCAGTATTTT. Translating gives CASKGNGGARDTQYF.